Detailed here is one T cell receptor (beta chain). Its antigen is not identified. The sample originates from a study of T cell responses to AZD1222 COVID-19 vaccine. General study findings and limits: With two AZD1222 doses given, Spike-specific TCR breadth and depth both rose.

Libraries were prepared by immunoSEQ multiplex PCR; TCRdb keeps only in-frame clonotypes and omits some of them. The data show fewer than 150,000 clones, with roughly nine tenths seen just once and roughly a tenth held by the top ten. The CDR3 spans 15 residues. Trimming took 3 bases from V and 0 from J, leaving 9 bases between them. Per the germline V gene, CDR1 is SNHLY and CDR2 is FYNNEI. The TCR originated in an adult who received the AZD1222 COVID-19 vaccine. The sequences come from peripheral blood, collected 28 days after the second AZD1222 dose. The chain has TRBV2 and TRBJ1-5; D unresolved. CDR3: CASSEVRSSNQPQHF. As DNA, the CDR3 is TGTGCCAGCAGTGAGGTCAGGAGTAGCAATCAGCCCCAGCATTTT.